These 16 T cell receptor beta chains were sequenced from one sample in a study of T cells in Graves' hyperthyroidism and ophthalmopathy. TCR beta CDR3 region amplification was performed from RNA transcripts. The HTBI set primed first-round TCR CDR3 RT-PCR. In TCRdb, the multiplex PCR reads were re-called with MiXCR into one record per CDR3 protein. There are nearly 750,000 distinct CDR3 sequences in the sample; under 45% occur only once, and roughly 30% lies in the top ten. The sample taken for sequencing was blood. The receptors here all came from a middle-aged woman with Graves' hyperthyroidism.

This clonotype has only a few counts. This chain uses TRBV11-2 with TRBJ2-5, with 11 bases identical to TRBD2. V was pared by 5 bases and J by 0 bases, with 5 bases of the junction left unmatched. This CDR3 is built from 16 residues. Germline V gene lookup returns CDR1 SGHAT and CDR2 FQNNGV. The DNA of the CDR3 is TGTGCCAGCAGCCGTACTAGCGGGAGTTACCAAGAGACCCAGTACTTC. Its translation: CASSRTSGSYQETQYF.

On this clonotype itself: A read error may explain this, as a much larger clone is one base away. The genes are TRBV19 and TRBJ1-5; D call uncertain. The CDR3 is made up of 13 amino acids. CDR1 is LNHDA, CDR2 SQIVND, per germline (reference sequence). CDR3 sequence: CASSITTNQLQHF. The CDR3 nucleotides read TGTGCCAGTAGTATCACAACAAATCAGCTCCAGCATTTT.

V and J are TRBV27 and TRBJ2-5, with TRBD1 matching over 8 bases. CDR3 length: 17 residues. CDR1 and CDR2 (germline): MNHEY, SMNVEV (reference sequence). Germline trimming cut 5 bases from V and 5 bases from J; bases unmatched to any gene: 16. Written as DNA, the CDR3 is TGTGCCAGCAGTCCTCGACAGGGGTTCGGTTCGAGGGAGACCCAGTACTTC. Amino acid sequence: CASSPRQGFGSRETQYF.

The chain joins TRBV11-3 to TRBJ2-7; possible D gene TRBD1, 6 bases. This CDR3 has 14 residues. V lost 2 bases to trimming and J lost 0 bases, with 8 bases between them. Germline CDR1 SGHNT, CDR2 YENEEA. CDR3 coding DNA: TGTGCCAGCAGCTTACAGGACAGCTCCTACGAGCAGTACTTC. Protein sequence: CASSLQDSSYEQYF.

This chain joins TRBV10-3 and TRBJ2-2; D is possibly TRBD1 (8 bases). The CDR3 is made up of 15 amino acids. Germline loops: CDR1 ENHRY, CDR2 SYGVKD. V lost 7 bases and J lost 3, with 15 bases in between. CDR3: CAITRTGGDTGELFF. The CDR3 DNA reads TGTGCCATCACCCGTACAGGGGGGGACACCGGGGAGCTGTTTTTT.

There are many counts of this clonotype. The rearrangement links TRBV10-3 to TRBJ2-7, with a weak D call TRBD1 (6 bases). Germline CDR1 reads ENHRY; CDR2 reads SYGVKD. CDR3 length equals 16 residues. With 3 bases removed from V and 2 bases from J, the gap between germline ends came to 17 bases. CDR3 in amino acids: CAISDQNRVSAYEQYF. Written as DNA, the CDR3 is TGTGCCATCAGTGACCAAAACAGGGTCTCGGCCTACGAGCAGTACTTC.

The chain recombines TRBV3-1 with TRBJ1-1, with no clear D. CDR1 and CDR2 from the germline V gene are LGHDT and YNNKEL (reference sequence). Trimming shortened V by 4 bases and J by 3 bases, and 9 bases separated the two germline ends. The CDR3 runs to 13 residues. The CDR3: CASSPRSYTEAFF. The CDR3 nucleotides are TGTGCCAGCAGCCCTCGGAGTTACACTGAAGCTTTCTTT.

V is TRBV5-1 and J is TRBJ1-1, with TRBD1 identical over 7 bases. Germline assignment: CDR1 SGHRS and CDR2 YFSETQ. This CDR3 contains 12 residues. V gave up 4 bases and J gave up 6 bases; unmatched junction bases: 3. Here the CDR3 DNA reads TGCGCCAGCAGCGGACAGGTCTCTGAAGCTTTCTTT. Its protein product is CASSGQVSEAFF.

This clonotype was counted between two and nine times. The V call is TRBV6-6, the J call TRBJ1-5, with 7 bases fitting TRBD1. This CDR3 spans 14 amino acids. Germline V gives CDR1 MNHNY, CDR2 SVGAGI (reference sequence). V lost 6 bases to trimming and J lost 5 bases; unmatched junction nucleotides: 7. The DNA for the CDR3 is TGTGCCAGCAGGCAGACAGGGTTGGATCAGCCCCAGCATTTT. This sequence encodes CASRQTGLDQPQHF.

The sample holds many counts of this clonotype. The chain recombines TRBV7-8 with TRBJ2-2; a weak D match, TRBD1 (6 bases). Germline V lookup: CDR1 SGHVS, CDR2 FQNEAQ. The CDR3 length is 15 residues. Trimming took off 0 bases at V and 8 bases at J, with 13 bases between the two ends. The CDR3: CASSLAAGVAGELFF. The CDR3 DNA reads as TGTGCCAGCAGCTTAGCCGCAGGGGTAGCGGGGGAGCTGTTTTTT.

Ten or more counts support this clonotype. The chain recombines TRBV7-2 with TRBJ2-7, with TRBD1 identical over 9 bases. CDR3 length equals 14 residues. J lost 7 bases, V lost 5 bases, and 9 bases had no gene match. Germline values: CDR1 SGHTA, CDR2 FQGNSA. CDR3 region: CASSPGQGLEEQYF. DNA for the CDR3: TGTGCCAGCAGCCCGGGACAGGGCCTTGAAGAGCAGTACTTC.

The V and J genes are TRBV5-1 and TRBJ1-6; D might be TRBD1 (5 bases). V was clipped by 4 bases and J by 13 bases, with 12 bases between them. Germline V gene lookup returns CDR1 SGHRS and CDR2 YFSETQ. The CDR3 spans 12 residues. The CDR3 DNA is TGCGCCAGCAGCACATCCAGGGCCCCCCTCCACTTT. It is translated as CASSTSRAPLHF.

This clonotype was observed at least ten times. The J gene is TRBJ1-5, the V gene TRBV7-2; 8 bases are a match to TRBD1. This CDR3 is built from 15 residues. CDR1 is SGHTA and CDR2 is FQGNSA in the germline V gene. V shed 5 bases, J shed 3 bases, and the junction held 6 bases outside the gene matches. The DNA of the CDR3 is TGTGCCAGCAGCCTGGACAGGGTGGTCAATCAGCCCCAGCATTTT. As protein: CASSLDRVVNQPQHF.

This clonotype was seen a single time. The chain carries TRBV7-2 and TRBJ2-6; 8 nucleotides align to TRBD1. The ends lost 4 bases at V and 0 bases at J; junction bases unmatched: 11. Per the germline V gene, CDR1 is SGHTA and CDR2 is FQGNSA. This CDR3 is built from 19 residues. The CDR3, as DNA: TGTGCCAGCAGCTACCGGGGACAGGCCTCATCCTCTGGGGCCAACGTCCTGACTTTC. It codes for CASSYRGQASSSGANVLTF.

This clonotype appeared once. CDR3 protein: CASSRAAGAYNEQFF. The CDR3 coding sequence is TGTGCCAGCAGTCGTGCGGCGGGCGCTTACAATGAGCAGTTCTTC. J is TRBJ2-1 and V is TRBV2; D perhaps matches TRBD2 (5 bases). Trimming stripped 5 bases from V and 4 bases from J, with 15 bases between. The CDR3 spans 15 residues. CDR1 is SNHLY and CDR2 is FYNNEI in the germline V gene.

This chain joins TRBV2 and TRBJ2-5; no definite D call. The CDR3 runs 14 residues. Trimming took 1 base from V and 5 from J, leaving 11 bases between them. From germline, CDR1 is SNHLY and CDR2 FYNNEI. CDR3 bases: TGTGCCAGCAGTGAAGGAGGCATCCGGGAGACCCAGTACTTC. This gives the protein CASSEGGIRETQYF.